These 9 T cell receptor beta chains were all obtained from the same sample, sequenced in a study of HIV-infected patients and healthy controls. Follow-up blood was drawn about 14 weeks, roughly three months, after antiretroviral therapy began. Whole blood was used without fractionation, so all unsorted peripheral T cells were included. Alpha and beta constant-region primers primed reverse transcription of 400 to 650 ng RNA. Each of the alpha and beta chains got its own library through chain-specific third strand synthesis with indices. MiXCR, run by TCRdb on the 5' RACE reads, gives a single entry per CDR3 protein. The sample includes 3,500 to 5,000 distinct CDR3 sequences, less than 30% of them seen just once. This material consisted of blood, taken during antiretroviral therapy. The receptor set was obtained from an adult with HIV infection.

This clonotype ranks as medium-sized (0.01 to 0.1%). The chain links TRBV28 to TRBJ2-7, with 8 positions matching TRBD2. Trimming cost V 6 bases and J 2 bases; bases outside gene matches: 3. Germline assignment: CDR1 MDHEN and CDR2 SYDVKM. The CDR3 has 13 residues. The CDR3 DNA sequence: TGTGCCAGCAGCAAGCGGGGGCCCTACGAGCAGTACTTC. Protein product: CASSKRGPYEQYF. The full variable domain, rest sourced from reference TRBV28 and TRBJ2-7, is DVKVTQSSRYLVKRTGEKVFLECVQDMDHENMFWYRQDPGLGLRLIYFSYDVKMKEKGDIPEGYSVSREKKERFSLILESASTNQTSMYLCASSKRGPYEQYFGPGTRLTVT.

In its sample, this clonotype ranks as medium-sized. CDR3 sequence reads: CASSGTGTSGTYEQYF. CDR3 DNA sequence: TGTGCCAGCAGTGGAACGGGGACTAGCGGGACCTACGAGCAGTACTTC. The gene calls are TRBV6-2 or TRBV6-3 and TRBJ2-7; 13 bases are a match to TRBD2. Per germline, CDR1 MNHEY and CDR2 SVGEGT. The CDR3 is made up of 16 amino acids. V lost 5 bases to trimming and J lost 2 bases; unmatched junction nucleotides: 6.

This clonotype is deemed medium-sized. J is TRBJ2-5 and V is TRBV6-5; 10 nucleotides align to TRBD2. The J segment lost 2 bases and the V segment lost 5 bases, leaving 5 bases of the junction unmatched. The germline V gene encodes CDR1 MNHEY and CDR2 SVGAGI. CDR3 size: 15 residues. CDR3 in amino acids: CASSDGTSVQETQYF. The CDR3 region has the DNA TGTGCCAGCAGTGACGGGACTAGCGTTCAAGAGACCCAGTACTTC.

By proportion, this clonotype is medium-sized. V gene TRBV6-2 or TRBV6-3 combines with J gene TRBJ2-5; D unresolved. V was shortened by 2 bases and J by 5 bases, with 3 bases between the two germline ends. CDR3 length equals 11 residues. Germline CDR1 and CDR2: MNHEY and SVGEGT. The CDR3 DNA sequence: TGTGCCAGCAGTTACCCGGAGACCCAGTACTTC. Its protein is CASSYPETQYF.

Only a few counts were recorded for this clonotype. The rearrangement joins TRBV6-5 to TRBJ1-1, with D tentatively TRBD1 (5 bases). The length of the CDR3 is 13 residues. Per germline, CDR1 MNHEY and CDR2 SVGAGI. V was pared by 6 bases and J by 6 bases, with 14 bases between. In DNA form, the CDR3 reads TGTGCCAGCAGGCACGACAGAGTATCTGAAGCTTTCTTT. Protein sequence: CASRHDRVSEAFF.

This clonotype is labeled medium-sized. V is TRBV6-5 and J is TRBJ2-7; D may correspond to TRBD1 or TRBD2 (5 bases each). CDR3 size: 13 residues. Trimming cost V 0 bases and J 5 bases, with 8 bases left between them. Germline CDR1 and CDR2: MNHEY and SVGAGI. CDR3 DNA: TGTGCCAGCAGTTACTCGATGGGGGACGAGCAGTACTTC. Encoded protein: CASSYSMGDEQYF.

This clonotype is medium-sized in the sample. The CDR3 loop is CASGTSGNTIYF. DNA of the CDR3: TGTGCCAGCGGGACATCTGGAAACACCATATATTTT. The chain has TRBV7-8 and TRBJ1-3; possible D gene TRBD1, 6 bases. Trimming stripped 8 bases from V and 1 base from J, with 6 bases between. The CDR3 totals 12 residues. Germline assignment: CDR1 SGHVS and CDR2 FQNEAQ.

The chain is built from TRBV11-1 and TRBJ1-2, with D unresolved. Trimming stripped 1 base from V and 8 bases from J, with 14 bases between. The CDR3 runs 14 residues. Germline values: CDR1 SGHAT, CDR2 FQDESV (reference sequence). DNA of the CDR3: TGTGCCAGCAGCTTAGACAGCCTGGTGAGGGGCTACACCTTC. This gives the protein CASSLDSLVRGYTF.

The V call is TRBV15, the J call TRBJ1-2, with TRBD1 matching 7 bases. This CDR3 region has 13 residues. Germline V gene lookup returns CDR1 LNHNV and CDR2 YYDKDF (reference sequence). The ends lost 1 base at V and 6 bases at J; junction bases unmatched: 2. CDR3 coding DNA: TGTGCCACCAGCAGAGGGGACAGAGATGGCTACACCTTC. Its translation: CATSRGDRDGYTF.